This T cell receptor beta chain emerged from a study of cytomegalovirus exposure and HLA in healthy donors. The PCR ran on 60 Vbeta and 13 Jbeta primers. Measured with immunoSEQ multiplex PCR; TCRdb has only the in-frame clones, and not every one. This table holds fewer than 140,000 clones, about four fifths found once. Study observations and caveats: A previous analysis found most TCR beta V segments productive roughly 87% or roughly 30% of the time. A highly shared variant cluster was judged a likely technical artifact.

This clone was counted once. Antigen: not known. The CDR3 totals 16 residues. The trim removed 4 bases at V and 1 base at J, leaving 10 bases unmatched. Germline V gene data show CDR1 as MNHEY and CDR2 as SMNVEV (reference sequence). The TCR originated in a woman aged 50 to 60 in good health and CMV-seropositive. This chain links TRBV27 with TRBJ2-7; 7 bases map to TRBD1. The sequenced material came from PBMCs. The CDR3 here is CASSYPTGKASYEQYF. The CDR3 coding sequence is TGTGCCAGCAGTTACCCGACAGGGAAGGCATCCTACGAGCAGTACTTC.